The sequence of this T cell receptor (beta chain) was determined in a study of spatial heterogeneity in lung cancer. The time point here: sample taken at primary tumor resection. Whole RNA was taken from tumor, nontumor lung or frozen PBMC; it was then sequenced unsorted. This CDR3 is built from 15 residues. V gave up 7 bases and J gave up 1 base; unmatched junction bases: 10. CDR1 is MNHNS and CDR2 is SASEGT in the germline V gene. TCRdb re-derived calls from the 5' RACE reads in MiXCR, one entry per CDR3 protein. This sample has tens of thousands of distinct CDR3 sequences, with about 12% found just once.

The receptor's source is a male donor with early-stage non-small cell lung cancer. Source: PBMCs, taken at surgery. The V gene is TRBV6-1, the J gene TRBJ2-7; 7 bases agree with TRBD1. DNA for the CDR3: TGTGCCAGCATGTGGGGACGGGGACAGTCCTACGAGCAGTACTTC. Protein: CASMWGRGQSYEQYF.